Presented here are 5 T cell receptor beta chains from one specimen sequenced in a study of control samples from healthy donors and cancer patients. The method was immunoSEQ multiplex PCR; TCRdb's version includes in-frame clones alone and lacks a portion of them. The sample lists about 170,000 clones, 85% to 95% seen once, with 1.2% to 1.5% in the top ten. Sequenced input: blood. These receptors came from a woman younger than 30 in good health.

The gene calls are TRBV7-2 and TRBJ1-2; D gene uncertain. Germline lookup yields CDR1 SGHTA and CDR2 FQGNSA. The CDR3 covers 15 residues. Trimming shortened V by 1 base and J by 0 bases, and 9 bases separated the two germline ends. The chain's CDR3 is CASSLVGRANYGYTF. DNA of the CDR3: TGTGCCAGCAGCTTAGTCGGGCGGGCTAACTATGGCTACACCTTC.

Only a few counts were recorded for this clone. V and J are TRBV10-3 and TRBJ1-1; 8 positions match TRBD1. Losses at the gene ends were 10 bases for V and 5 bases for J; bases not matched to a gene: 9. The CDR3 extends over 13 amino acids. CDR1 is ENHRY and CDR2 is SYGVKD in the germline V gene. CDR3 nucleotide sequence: TGTGCCAACCGACAGGGGTGGGATACTGAAGCTTTCTTT. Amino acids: CANRQGWDTEAFF.

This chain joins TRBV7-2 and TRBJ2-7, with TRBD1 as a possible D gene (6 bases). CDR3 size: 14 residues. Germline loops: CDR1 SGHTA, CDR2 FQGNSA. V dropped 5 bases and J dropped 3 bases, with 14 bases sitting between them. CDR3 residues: CASSLIRQDYEQYF. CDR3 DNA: TGTGCCAGCAGCCTAATACGACAGGACTACGAGCAGTACTTC.

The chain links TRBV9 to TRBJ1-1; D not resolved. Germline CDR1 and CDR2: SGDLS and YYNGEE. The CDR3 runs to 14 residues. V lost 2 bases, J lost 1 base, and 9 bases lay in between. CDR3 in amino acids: CASSVGRSNTEAFF. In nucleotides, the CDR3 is TGTGCCAGCAGCGTTGGCAGGTCGAACACTGAAGCTTTCTTT.

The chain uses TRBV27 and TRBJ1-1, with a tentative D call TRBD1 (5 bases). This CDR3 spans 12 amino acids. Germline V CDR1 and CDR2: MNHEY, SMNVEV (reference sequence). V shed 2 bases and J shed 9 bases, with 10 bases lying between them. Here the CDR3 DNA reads TGTGCCAGCAGTTTACGGGAGGGGAAAGCTTTCTTT. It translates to CASSLREGKAFF.